This T cell receptor (beta chain) was sequenced during a study of shared clonotypes between healthy human individuals (dated by TCRdb to about 2020). Study-level background: The cohort included a few men and a couple of women between 18 and 49 years of age. Between about 0.85 and 9.5 billion PBMCs per donor were obtained by leukapheresis. To estimate repertoire size and how much clonotype sharing occurs between individuals, the study deeply sequenced the blood TCR repertoires of about five healthy adults. For each donor, CD4 naive and CD4 memory were each given three plates, CD8 naive was given two plates, and CD8 memory was given one plate. To increase sequencing depth and limit assay-specific biases, TCR repertoire library preparation and sequencing were carried out by different laboratories using diverse techniques.

The donors were healthy, HIV-negative adults who had no recently reported acute infections or vaccinations. All donors were Caucasian adults living in Nashville, Tennessee, USA. CD4+ T cells were enriched through magnetic negative selection, after which naive cells were positively selected on CD45RA and the remaining negative fraction served as the memory subset. After blood collection by leukapheresis, PBMCs were isolated using Ficoll-Histopaque density gradient centrifugation and then cryopreserved in the vapor phase of liquid nitrogen. Purity and quantity of every magnetically sorted T cell population were checked by analytical flow cytometry. Each sorted fraction had its genomic DNA isolated and then quantified by UV absorbance on a Nanodrop 2000c. To note about this clone: Its recognized antigen is unknown. Qualities for individual bases were not recorded, and no much larger clone is one base off.

General findings and caveats noted by the study authors: Estimated clonotype richness was generally larger for naive than for memory subsets. Sharing across a few donors was observed for around 5% of naive CD4, 3.5% of naive CD8, roughly 2.4% of memory CD4, and about 0.39% of memory CD8 clonotypes. Compared with non-shared clonotypes, the clonotypes found in all four sorted-subset donors had higher generation probabilities. The genetic and exposure-history diversity represented was limited by the small number of donors. Rarefaction of sorted-subset datasets indicated incomplete sequencing despite the large sequencing depth. Sampling was restricted to blood, and TCR repertoires in tissue are likely to differ from TCR repertoires in blood. Based on pairwise subsampling, the degree of clonotype sharing among donors was expected to be affected by sequencing depth.

Using the deep immunoSEQ assay, TCR CDR3 regions were amplified from genomic DNA by multiplex PCR. Genomic DNA extracted from each cell subset was distributed evenly over all wells of several immunoSEQ 96-well plates, and each plate served as one replicate. Each replicate PCR for sorted subsets received about 180 ng genomic DNA, equal to tens of thousands of T cell genomes. Purified libraries were measured with a Qubit 3.0 fluorometer, size-checked on a Bioanalyzer 2100, and measured again with the KAPA Library Quantification kit. Each immunoSEQ 96-well plate was sequenced on its own single-read 150-cycle Illumina NextSeq 550 flow cell. The paper's data handling went like this. Because the immunoSEQ output included only junctional sequences and no quality scores, the filtering could not be the same as the filtering used for full-length reads. To assign V/J genes and CDR3, sequences were annotated against IMGT germline references using PyIR, a Python wrapper for IgBLAST v1.9. Reads were filtered out if the reads had weak V/J assignments (E-value above 1e-6), no CDR3, stop codons, out-of-frame junctions, or ambiguous translated residues. A V3J clonotype was defined by an identical inferred V gene, J gene, and CDR3 amino acid sequence. Percentage overlap between repertoires was computed as shared unique clonotypes divided by the size of the smaller repertoire. RTK rarefaction, the Chao1 estimator, and Recon v2.1 estimates of unobserved clonotypes were used to assess repertoire richness. OLGA was used to compute generation probabilities for all TCRbeta clonotypes that the gDNA method yielded from a few donors. The clones in this table, taken by TCRdb from immuneACCESS, are in-frame only. Not every clone is retained; where verified, under half of the shortfall comes from an unresolved V gene, and the cause of the rest is unknown. D and trimming were read from the DNA, whereas the V and J calls and clone size are those reported in that table. Counted in this sample were around 700,000 clones; roughly 70% of them appeared once. About 1.7% of the sample belongs to the ten largest clones.

V lost 4 bases and J lost 5 bases; the stretch between them is 5 bases long. The germline V gene encodes CDR1 LNHDA and CDR2 SQIVND (reference sequence). Its CDR3 holds 12 amino acids, cysteine through phenylalanine. Only the CDR3 DNA is retained, 36 bases long and in frame from the first base. The sample comprised memory CD4+ T cells sorted from blood. The sample's cell subset or site label, decoded: CD45RA-negative fraction. The chain is assembled from TRBV19 and TRBJ1-4; no D segment can be confidently identified. The TCR sequence derives from a woman between 25 and 40 years old in good health. CDR3 region: CASSRVNEKLFF. The nucleotide sequence is TGTGCCAGTAGTAGAGTAAATGAAAAACTGTTTTTT.